The 8 T cell receptor beta chains below come from one sample, sequenced in a study of cytomegalovirus exposure and HLA in healthy donors. The PCR used 60 Vbeta and 13 Jbeta primers. Assay used: immunoSEQ multiplex PCR; TCRdb lists only in-frame clones, some missing. The sample has more than 75,000 clones, just under 80% seen once. The sequencing input was PBMCs. These TCRs come from a middle-aged woman in good health and CMV-seronegative.

The chain uses TRBV7-9 and TRBJ2-1, with a tentative D call TRBD2 (7 bases). CDR3 size: 16 residues. Germline V gene data show CDR1 as SEHNR and CDR2 as FQNEAQ (reference sequence). V was clipped by 2 bases and J by 7 bases, with 18 bases between them. Written as DNA, the CDR3 is TGTGCCAGCAGCTTAATGGCTGGGGGGGGCCGGAATGAGCAGTTCTTC. It codes for CASSLMAGGGRNEQFF.

This clone was detected only a few times. The identical CDR3 is also encoded by other nucleotide sequences in the sample. The chain employs TRBV5-1 and TRBJ1-1; 7 bases match TRBD1. Germline values: CDR1 SGHRS, CDR2 YFSETQ. Trimming removed 3 bases from V and 2 bases from J; junction bases left unmatched: 4. The CDR3 spans 14 residues. The CDR3 protein is CASSSGQPNTEAFF. CDR3 sequence (DNA): TGCGCCAGCAGCTCGGGACAGCCCAACACTGAAGCTTTCTTT.

The rearrangement joins TRBV5-1 to TRBJ1-2, with a weak D call TRBD1 (5 bases). CDR3 length: 15 residues. Germline assignment: CDR1 SGHRS and CDR2 YFSETQ. V lost 0 bases and J lost 6, with 15 bases in between. CDR3 coding DNA: TGCGCCAGCAGCTTGGCCCCCGGGGGGATTAATGGCTACACCTTC. It specifies CASSLAPGGINGYTF.

The chain is built from TRBV30 and TRBJ1-6, with a tentative D call TRBD1 (5 bases). Trimming removed 3 bases at V and 7 bases at J, with 19 bases between. The CDR3 has 16 residues. CDR1 and CDR2 from the germline V gene are GTSNPN and SVGIG (reference sequence). CDR3 DNA: TGTGCCTGGAGGAGGTCAGGGCCTACTCCCAATTCACCCCTCCACTTT. This sequence encodes CAWRRSGPTPNSPLHF.

This clone occurred once. The chain uses TRBV4-3 and TRBJ1-1, with D uncertain. The CDR3 contains 13 residues. Germline V gene lookup returns CDR1 LGHNA and CDR2 YSLEER. The V and J ends lost 4 bases and 4 bases respectively, with 10 bases between them. CDR3 nucleotide sequence: TGCGCCAGCAGCCTTGGACGGGGCACTGAAGCTTTCTTT. This gives the protein CASSLGRGTEAFF.

CDR3 residues: CASSLVASGSHNEQFF. The CDR3 bases are TGCGCCAGCAGCTTGGTGGCTAGCGGGAGTCACAATGAGCAGTTCTTC. The gene calls are TRBV5-1 and TRBJ2-1; 10 positions agree with TRBD2. The length of the CDR3 is 16 residues. The trim removed 0 bases at V and 5 bases at J, leaving 5 bases unmatched. Germline CDR1 reads SGHRS; CDR2 reads YFSETQ. Together with reference TRBV5-1 and TRBJ2-1, the CDR3 gives the full variable domain: KAGVTQTPRYLIKTRGQQVTLSCSPISGHRSVSWYQQTPGQGLQFLFEYFSETQRNKGNFPGRFSGRQFSNSRSEMNVSTLELGDSALYLCASSLVASGSHNEQFFGPGTRLTVL.

This sequence joins TRBV28 and TRBJ2-1; 7 bases line up with TRBD2. CDR1 and CDR2 from the germline V gene are MDHEN and SYDVKM. The CDR3 runs to 13 residues. Germline trimming cut 3 bases from V and 14 bases from J; bases unmatched to any gene: 10. The CDR3 coding sequence is TGTGCCAGCAGTTTGGACGGACTAGATAGGAAGTTCTTC. Translated, it gives CASSLDGLDRKFF.

The gene calls are TRBV5-1 and TRBJ1-4; D gene uncertain. Trimming took off 0 bases at V and 4 bases at J, with 13 bases between the two ends. Germline-derived CDR1 and CDR2 are SGHRS and YFSETQ. The CDR3 length is 16 residues. CDR3 in DNA: TGCGCCAGCAGCTTGGCCCCGGGCCGGGGTAATGAAAAACTGTTTTTT. It yields the protein CASSLAPGRGNEKLFF.